This is a list of T cell receptor beta chains from one sample in a study of response to subunit inactivated influenza vaccine. TCRdb re-called the RT-PCR reads with MiXCR, one entry per CDR3 protein. The table includes around 500,000 distinct CDR3 sequences, approximately 10% detected once. Sequences were derived from PBMCs from blood, sampled 45 days after vaccination. The receptors come from a middle-aged man who received an inactivated influenza vaccine. CDR3s include the opening cysteine and the closing phenylalanine or tryptophan. Fields, in order: J gene, clone size, D gene, CDR3 length, V gene, CDR3 DNA, CDR3 protein. A D gene is named only where the DNA matches it firmly. Expanded clones are given a class, and other clones once, few, many or no size at all.

TRBJ2-7 | NA | TRBD1 | 15 | TRBV6-5 | TGTGCCAGCAGTTACTCGCGGGACAGGGCCTACGAGCAGTACTTC | CASSYSRDRAYEQYF
TRBJ2-1 | NA | TRBD1 | 16 | TRBV20-1 | TGCAGTGCTAGGGATCAGGGGGCTCCAAGAGGCAATGAGCAGTTCTTC | CSARDQGAPRGNEQFF
TRBJ2-2 | few | NA | 14 | TRBV4-1 | TGCGCCAGCAGCCTAAACAGCAGGACCGGGGAGCTGTTTTTT | CASSLNSRTGELFF
TRBJ1-5 | NA | NA | 14 | TRBV20-1 | TGCAGTGCTAGACTCTTGCATAGCAATCAGCCCCAGCATTTT | CSARLLHSNQPQHF
TRBJ1-1 | few | NA | 15 | TRBV5-1 | TGCGCCAGCAGCTTGGGATTAGTAAGGAACACTGAAGCTTTCTTT | CASSLGLVRNTEAFF
TRBJ1-1 | few | TRBD1 | 14 | TRBV27 | TGTGCCAGCAGGGACAGGGGGCGCGACACTGAAGCTTTCTTT | CASRDRGRDTEAFF
TRBJ2-1 | few | TRBD2 | 15 | TRBV12-3/TRBV12-4 | TGTGCCAGCAGTGTCCTAGCGGTCTCCTACAATGAGCAGTTCTTC | CASSVLAVSYNEQFF
TRBJ2-3 | few | TRBD2 | 17 | TRBV27 | TGTGCCAGCAGTCCTACAGGGACTAGCGGCGGCACAGATACGCAGTATTTT | CASSPTGTSGGTDTQYF
TRBJ1-5 | NA | NA | 13 | TRBV29-1 | TGCAGCGTTGCGGAAACAAACAATCAGCCCCAGCATTTT | CSVAETNNQPQHF
TRBJ2-7 | many | TRBD2 | 15 | TRBV5-6 | TGTGCCAGCAGCTCGCTAGCGGGAGGAAACCACGAGCAGTACTTC | CASSSLAGGNHEQYF
TRBJ1-3 | few | NA | 12 | TRBV29-1 | TGCAGCGTTGAAGGTGGTGGAAACACCATATATTTT | CSVEGGGNTIYF
TRBJ1-4 | NA | NA | 12 | TRBV29-1 | TGCAGCGTTGTCAGGGTCGCTGAAAAACTGTTTTTT | CSVVRVAEKLFF
TRBJ2-2 | many | NA | 13 | TRBV10-3 | TGTGCCACCCTACCTCGGGGGACCGGGGAGCTGTTTTTT | CATLPRGTGELFF
TRBJ1-2 | NA | NA | 12 | TRBV12-3/TRBV12-4 | TGTGCCAGCAAGGTTGGGGACCTACGCTACACCTTC | CASKVGDLRYTF
TRBJ2-5 | few | NA | 13 | TRBV27 | TGTGCCAGCAGCCAGACTAGTGTGGAGACCCAGTACTTC | CASSQTSVETQYF
TRBJ1-5 | NA | NA | 15 | TRBV11-2 | TGTGCCAGCAGCGCGGACTCCGGTCCCCATCAGCCCCAGCATTTT | CASSADSGPHQPQHF
TRBJ2-5 | few | TRBD2 | 16 | TRBV29-1 | TGCAGCGTTGTGGCTAGCGGGAGATTGGGTTGGGGGACCCAGTACTTC | CSVVASGRLGWGTQYF
TRBJ2-7 | once | NA | 16 | TRBV21-1 | TGTGCCAGCAGCAATATTAGGACTCCGGGACCCTACGAGCAGTACTTC | CASSNIRTPGPYEQYF
TRBJ2-2 | few | NA | 16 | TRBV5-1 | TGCGCCAGCAGCAGGGGTTCGGATTCGAACACCGGGGAGCTGTTTTTT | CASSRGSDSNTGELFF
TRBJ1-1 | many | NA | 14 | TRBV7-6 | TGTGCCAGCGGTTCGGGGATTGGGAACACTGAAGCTTTCTTT | CASGSGIGNTEAFF
TRBJ2-2 | few | NA | 17 | TRBV18 | TGTGCCAGCTCACCACAAACCGGGAGTGGGGCCACCGGGGAGCTGTTTTTT | CASSPQTGSGATGELFF
TRBJ2-3 | few | NA | 16 | TRBV5-1 | TGCGCCAGCAGCTGGGGGACATCCCAGGTTCTCGATACGCAGTATTTT | CASSWGTSQVLDTQYF
TRBJ2-7 | NA | NA | 15 | TRBV7-2 | TGTGCCAGCAGGGGGCCCGTGGGGGGGCCGTACGAGCAGTACTTC | CASRGPVGGPYEQYF
TRBJ2-1 | NA | NA | 15 | TRBV5-1 | TGCGCCAGCAGGCAGATAGGGGGGGGCCACAATGAGCAGTTCTTC | CASRQIGGGHNEQFF
TRBJ2-1 | few | TRBD2 | 15 | TRBV6-2/TRBV6-3 | TGTGCCAGCACCCTACTAGCGGGAGCGGTTAATGAGCAGTTCTTC | CASTLLAGAVNEQFF
TRBJ1-4 | few | NA | 13 | TRBV6-6 | TGTGCCAGCAGTTATAGGGTCCATGAAAAACTGTTTTTT | CASSYRVHEKLFF
TRBJ2-5 | NA | NA | 13 | TRBV12-3/TRBV12-4 | TGTGCCAGCAGACAACAGGGCGGGGAGACCCAGTACTTC | CASRQQGGETQYF
TRBJ2-5 | NA | NA | 16 | TRBV5-1 | TGCGCCAGCAGCTTAGGGGCTCCATCGAAAGTGGAGACCCAGTACTTC | CASSLGAPSKVETQYF
TRBJ2-2 | NA | TRBD1 | 15 | TRBV20-1 | TGCAGTGCTCTATTCGACAGGGGGCAAGCCGGGGAGCTGTTTTTT | CSALFDRGQAGELFF
TRBJ2-1 | many | NA | 13 | TRBV10-3 | TGTGCCATCACCACAGGGTTGGGAAATGAGCAGTTCTTC | CAITTGLGNEQFF
TRBJ2-5 | few | NA | 15 | TRBV27 | TGTGCCAGCAATATACCGGGACTGACGAAAGAGACCCAGTACTTC | CASNIPGLTKETQYF
TRBJ2-5 | few | TRBD2 | 12 | TRBV28 | TGTGCCAGCAAGGGGACTACTAAGACCCAGTACTTC | CASKGTTKTQYF
TRBJ1-1 | many | TRBD1 | 15 | TRBV27 | TGTGCCAGCAGGGAGCAACAGGGGGGGGGCACTGAAGCTTTCTTT | CASREQQGGGTEAFF
TRBJ2-1 | few | NA | 16 | TRBV9 | TGTGCCAGCAGCGTAGACGGGAGAGCTACCTACAATGAGCAGTTCTTC | CASSVDGRATYNEQFF